The clone carrying this T cell receptor (beta chain) came up once. This entry belongs to a study of blood T cell repertoires in COVID-19. Study summary: Material from acute and convalescent COVID-19 was sourced from the United States, Italy and Spain.

Residents of about two dozen US areas, aged about 18 to 95 years, made up the participants. Cohorts were based on clinical histories the participants reported. Trimming removed 2 bases from V and 7 bases from J, with 11 bases in between. This CDR3 has 13 amino acids. As originally analysed: Reference gene primer amplification gave nucleated cell count estimates. TCRdb's table, derived via immunoSEQ multiplex PCR, lists solely in-frame clones and lacks some. The V and J calls and clone size are taken from that table; D and trimming were inferred from the DNA. There are 250,000 or so clones in the sample; around 93% occur only once, and more than 1% lies in the top ten.

The sample taken for sequencing was PBMCs or T cells enriched from blood (not recorded which). The chain employs TRBV12-3 or TRBV12-4 and TRBJ2-5; D is possibly TRBD2 (5 bases). The source of this sequence is a human donor in a cohort exposed to, infected with or recovered from COVID-19 (not recorded which). The donor label of this sample is uncertain. Written as DNA, the CDR3 is TGTGCCAGCAGTTTAAAGGGCCGGGGGACCCAGTACTTC. It is translated as CASSLKGRGTQYF.